The clone carrying this TCR beta chain was detected a few times. The data derive from a study of T cell clones after liver transplantation. About the research overall: TCRbeta sequencing after a pre-transplant mixed lymphocyte reaction identified graft-donor-reactive clones, later tracked in post-transplant blood. Tolerance: complete withdrawal held at least one year, liver enzymes staying within twice normal.

The table came from immunoSEQ multiplex PCR; TCRdb's copy has only in-frame clones and leaves some out. This table holds roughly 80,000 clones, 83% found once. CDR1 is MRHNA and CDR2 is SNTAGT in the germline V gene. The junction had 5 bases not matched to a gene; V was cut back by 7 bases and J by 2 bases. The CDR3 totals 13 residues. The specimen was CD4+ T cells from blood, collected at the 22-month timepoint. The source of this sequence is a human patient who received a liver transplant. Some T cells may possibly be graft donor cells. The chain is built from TRBV6-4 and TRBJ2-7, with 7 bases aligning to TRBD1. The CDR3 nucleotides are TGTGCCAGCACACGACAGGGTACCTACGAGCAGTACTTC. It specifies CASTRQGTYEQYF.